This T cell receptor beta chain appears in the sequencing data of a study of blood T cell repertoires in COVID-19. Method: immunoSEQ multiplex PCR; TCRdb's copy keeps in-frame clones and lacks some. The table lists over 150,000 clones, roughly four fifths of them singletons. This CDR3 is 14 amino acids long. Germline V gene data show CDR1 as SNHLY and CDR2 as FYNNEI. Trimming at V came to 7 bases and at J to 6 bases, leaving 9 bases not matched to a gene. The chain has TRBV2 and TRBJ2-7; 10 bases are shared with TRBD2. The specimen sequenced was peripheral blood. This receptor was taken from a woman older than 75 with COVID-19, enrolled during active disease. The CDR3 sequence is CASTPGLARGEQYF. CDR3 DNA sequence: TGTGCCAGCACGCCGGGACTAGCGAGGGGCGAGCAGTACTTC.